This TCR beta chain emerged from a study of T-cell memory formation after mild COVID-19. 5'RACE, which relied on constant-segment primers, yielded TCR alpha and TCR beta cDNA libraries carrying sample barcodes and UMIs. TCRdb reprocessed the 5' RACE reads via MiXCR and lists one record per CDR3 protein. The sample holds about 320,000 distinct CDR3 sequences, around 15% seen once. This clonotype turned up a few times. This sequence was found in a man between 18 and 29 years old who had mild COVID-19 (a few samples of this study predate the infection). Cell type and time point are not known. The sample was PBMCs or a T cell subset sorted from them (not recorded which).

The CDR3: CASSLEVAVEQFF. CDR3 coding DNA: TGTGCCAGCAGCTTAGAGGTGGCAGTTGAGCAGTTCTTC. The genes are TRBV7-6 and TRBJ2-1; D is unclear. CDR3 length: 13 amino acids. Trimming took 1 base from V and 9 from J, leaving 10 bases between them. CDR1 SGHVS and CDR2 FNYEAQ come from the germline V gene.